This passage covers 6 T cell receptor beta chains from one sample sequenced in a study of blood T cell repertoires in COVID-19. The method was immunoSEQ multiplex PCR; TCRdb's version includes in-frame clones alone and lacks a portion of them. The table shows 100,000 to 150,000 clones, with 75% to 85% occurring only once. Sequencing used peripheral blood. The receptors come from a woman aged 50 to 60 with acute or convalescent COVID-19.

The chain employs TRBV10-1 and TRBJ1-5; D ambiguous. Germline CDR1 reads WNHNN; CDR2 reads SYGVQD (reference sequence). The CDR3 is 13 residues long. Trimming stripped 2 bases from V and 9 bases from J, with 11 bases between. The CDR3 here is CASSEATTGPQHF. In DNA form, the CDR3 reads TGCGCCAGCAGTGAGGCAACCACCGGGCCCCAGCATTTT.

V usage is TRBV3-1 (or the pseudogene TRBV3-2) and J usage is TRBJ2-3; 9 nucleotides match TRBD1. The germline CDR1 and CDR2 sequences are LGHDT and YNNKEL (reference sequence). This CDR3 comprises 16 residues. After removal of 4 bases from V and 0 bases from J, the junction contained 5 bases not matched to a gene. CDR3 loop: CASSPRGQGSTDTQYF. CDR3 in DNA: TGTGCCAGCAGCCCTCGTGGACAGGGGAGCACAGATACGCAGTATTTT.

V and J are TRBV21-1 and TRBJ1-5; the table's D call, TRBD1, was not checked against the DNA. TRBV21-1 is listed as a pseudogene. This CDR3 contains 15 residues. In nucleotides, the CDR3 is TGTGCCAGCAGCAAAGACAGGGAACGCAATCAGCCCCAGCATTTT. Encoded protein: CASSKDRERNQPQHF.

The rearrangement joins TRBV2 to TRBJ2-2; no reliable D call. V lost 6 bases and J 2 bases, leaving 7 bases between the germline ends. The CDR3 is made up of 13 amino acids. Germline-derived CDR1 and CDR2 are SNHLY and FYNNEI. CDR3 DNA sequence: TGTGCCAGCAGCACTACCAACACCGGGGAGCTGTTTTTT. It codes for CASSTTNTGELFF.

Only one count was recorded for this clone. The rearrangement uses TRBV12-3 or TRBV12-4 and TRBJ1-5, with TRBD1 matching over 7 bases. The ends lost 3 bases at V and 5 bases at J; junction bases unmatched: 1. This CDR3 is built from 13 residues. CDR3 loop: CASSLQGDQPQHF. CDR3 in DNA: TGTGCCAGCAGTTTGCAGGGGGATCAGCCCCAGCATTTT.

The gene calls are TRBV7-3 and TRBJ2-2, with TRBD2 identical over 7 bases. V shed 11 bases and J 6 bases; nucleotides not matched to a gene: 15. From germline, CDR1 is SGHTA and CDR2 FQGTGA. The CDR3 runs to 15 residues. The CDR3 is CAPWGGPDGSGELFF. Written as DNA, the CDR3 is TGTGCCCCTTGGGGGGGACCCGACGGTTCCGGGGAGCTGTTTTTT.